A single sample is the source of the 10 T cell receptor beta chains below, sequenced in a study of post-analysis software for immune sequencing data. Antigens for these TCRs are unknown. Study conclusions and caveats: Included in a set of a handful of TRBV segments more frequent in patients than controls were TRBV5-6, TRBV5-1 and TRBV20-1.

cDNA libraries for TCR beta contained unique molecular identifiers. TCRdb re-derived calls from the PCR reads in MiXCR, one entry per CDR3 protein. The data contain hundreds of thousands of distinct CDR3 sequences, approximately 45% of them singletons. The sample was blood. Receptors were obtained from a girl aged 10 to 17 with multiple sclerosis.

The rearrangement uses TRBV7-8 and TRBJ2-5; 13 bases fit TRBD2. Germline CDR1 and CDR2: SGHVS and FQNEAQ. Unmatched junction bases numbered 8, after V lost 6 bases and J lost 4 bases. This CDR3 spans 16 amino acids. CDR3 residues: CASSRTSGRIGETQYF. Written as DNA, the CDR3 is TGTGCCAGCAGTCGGACTAGCGGGAGAATTGGAGAGACCCAGTACTTC.

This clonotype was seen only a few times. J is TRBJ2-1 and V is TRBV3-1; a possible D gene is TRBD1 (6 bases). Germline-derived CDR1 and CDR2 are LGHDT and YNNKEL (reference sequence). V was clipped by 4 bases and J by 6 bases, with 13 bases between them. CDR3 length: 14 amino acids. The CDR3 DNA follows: TGTGCCAGCAGCCGCCTAGGGGGTATCAATGAGCAGTTCTTC. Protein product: CASSRLGGINEQFF.

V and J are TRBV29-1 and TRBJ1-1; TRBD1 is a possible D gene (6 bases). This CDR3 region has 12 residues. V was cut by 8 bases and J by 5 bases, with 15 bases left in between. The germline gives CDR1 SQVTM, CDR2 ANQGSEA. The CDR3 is CSLRGGGTEAFF. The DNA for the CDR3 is TGCAGCCTGAGGGGGGGAGGGACTGAAGCTTTCTTT.

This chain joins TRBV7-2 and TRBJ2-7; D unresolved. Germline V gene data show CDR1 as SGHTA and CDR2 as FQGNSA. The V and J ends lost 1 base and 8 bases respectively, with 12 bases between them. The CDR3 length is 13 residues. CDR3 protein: CASSLESRAQQYF. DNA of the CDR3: TGTGCCAGCAGCTTAGAGTCCCGGGCCCAGCAGTACTTC.

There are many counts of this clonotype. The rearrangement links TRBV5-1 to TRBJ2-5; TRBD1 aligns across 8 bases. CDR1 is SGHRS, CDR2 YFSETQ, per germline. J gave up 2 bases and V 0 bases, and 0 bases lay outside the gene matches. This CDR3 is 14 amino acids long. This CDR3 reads CASSLGTGQETQYF. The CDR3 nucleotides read TGCGCCAGCAGCTTGGGGACAGGGCAAGAGACCCAGTACTTC. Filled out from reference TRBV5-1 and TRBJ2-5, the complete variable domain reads KAGVTQTPRYLIKTRGQQVTLSCSPISGHRSVSWYQQTPGQGLQFLFEYFSETQRNKGNFPGRFSGRQFSNSRSEMNVSTLELGDSALYLCASSLGTGQETQYFGPGTRLLVL.

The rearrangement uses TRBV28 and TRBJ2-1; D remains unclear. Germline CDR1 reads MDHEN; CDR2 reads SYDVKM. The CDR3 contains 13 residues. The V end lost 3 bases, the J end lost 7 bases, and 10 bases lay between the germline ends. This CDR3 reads CASSFRAPNEQFF. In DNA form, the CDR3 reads TGTGCCAGCAGTTTCCGGGCTCCAAATGAGCAGTTCTTC.

The CDR3 DNA is TGTGCCAGCAGCTTATGGTCCGGGACAGGGTATAATGAGCAGTTCTTC. Amino acid sequence: CASSLWSGTGYNEQFF. The chain couples TRBV7-9 to TRBJ2-1; 9 bases fit TRBD1. Germline values: CDR1 SEHNR, CDR2 FQNEAQ (reference sequence). Unmatched junction bases numbered 9, after V lost 2 bases and J lost 7 bases. The CDR3 spans 16 residues. The full variable domain, rest sourced from reference TRBV7-9 and TRBJ2-1, is DTGVSQNPRHKITKRGQNVTFRCDPISEHNRLYWYRQTLGQGPEFLTYFQNEAQLEKSRLLSDRFSAERPKGSFSTLEIQRTEQGDSAMYLCASSLWSGTGYNEQFFGPGTRLTVL.

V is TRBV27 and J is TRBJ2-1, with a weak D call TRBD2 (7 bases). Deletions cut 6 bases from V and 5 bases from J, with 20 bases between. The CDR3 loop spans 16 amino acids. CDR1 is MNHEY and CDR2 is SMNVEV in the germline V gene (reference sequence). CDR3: CASSRGAGDYNNEQFF. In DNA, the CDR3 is TGTGCCAGCAGCCGGGGGGCGGGGGACTACAACAATGAGCAGTTCTTC.

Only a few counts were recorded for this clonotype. CDR3 nucleotides: TGTGCCATCAGTGAGATTCGAGGGTTCGGCCTGTGGGAGCAGTACTTC. It translates to CAISEIRGFGLWEQYF. V usage is TRBV10-3 and J usage is TRBJ2-5, with D tentatively TRBD2 (5 bases). The germline V and J ends were trimmed by 2 bases and 11 bases, with 24 bases remaining between them. Germline assignment: CDR1 ENHRY and CDR2 SYGVKD. There are 16 residues in the CDR3.

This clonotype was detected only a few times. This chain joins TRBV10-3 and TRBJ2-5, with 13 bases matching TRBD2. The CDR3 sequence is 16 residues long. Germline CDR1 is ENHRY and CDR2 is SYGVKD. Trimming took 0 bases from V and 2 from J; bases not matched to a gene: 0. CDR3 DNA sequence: TGTGCCATCAGTGAGTCGGGACTAGCGGGGCAAGAGACCCAGTACTTC. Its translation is CAISESGLAGQETQYF.